Below, 16 T cell receptor beta chains from the same sample are listed, as sequenced in a study of control samples from healthy donors and cancer patients. Clones were read by immunoSEQ multiplex PCR, and TCRdb kept only the in-frame ones, dropping some. The sample lists tens of thousands of clones, about 85% seen once, with roughly an eighth in the top ten. Sequenced material: blood. Source of these receptors: a woman between 70 and 85 years old in good health.

The rearrangement uses TRBV7-2 and TRBJ1-2; maybe TRBD1 (6 bases). Trimming removed 1 base from V and 3 bases from J, with 6 bases in between. The CDR3 sequence is 13 residues long. Germline CDR1 reads SGHTA; CDR2 reads FQGNSA. CDR3 amino acids: CASSLEGDYGYTF. The DNA for the CDR3 is TGTGCCAGCAGCTTAGAGGGGGACTATGGCTACACCTTC.

The V gene is TRBV6-5, the J gene TRBJ2-2, with 13 positions matching TRBD2. Germline V gene data show CDR1 as MNHEY and CDR2 as SVGAGI. After removal of 6 bases from V and 6 bases from J, the junction contained 4 bases not matched to a gene. The CDR3 is made up of 15 amino acids. CDR3 protein: CASSRGTSGAGELFF. The CDR3 nucleotides read TGTGCCAGCAGCCGAGGGACTAGCGGGGCCGGGGAGCTGTTTTTT.

A few counts support this clone. The rearrangement joins TRBV7-9 to TRBJ1-6, with 8 bases aligning to TRBD1. Germline CDR1 reads SEHNR; CDR2 reads FQNEAQ (reference sequence). The CDR3 runs 16 residues. Germline trimming cut 3 bases from V and 7 bases from J; bases unmatched to any gene: 8. DNA of the CDR3: TGTGCCAGCAGCTTTCTTGGACAGGGAACCAATTCACCCCTCCACTTT. This gives the protein CASSFLGQGTNSPLHF.

The chain combines TRBV7-8 with TRBJ1-3, with a weak D call TRBD1 (6 bases). This CDR3 comprises 18 residues. Germline CDR1 SGHVS, CDR2 FQNEAQ. With 0 bases removed from V and 4 bases from J, the gap between germline ends came to 19 bases. DNA of the CDR3: TGTGCCAGCAGCTTAGCCAACCAGGGGTGGCCTAAGGGAAACACCATATATTTT. Amino acid sequence: CASSLANQGWPKGNTIYF.

A word on this clone: Sequence at one end of the junction differs from germline and may be a read error. The chain links TRBV7-7 to TRBJ2-7, with D uncertain. CDR3 length equals 13 residues. CDR1 is SSHAT, CDR2 FNYEAQ, per germline (reference sequence). The DNA for the CDR3 is TGTGCTAGCAGCTGCGGACCTTCCTACGAGCAGTACTTC. This sequence encodes CASSCGPSYEQYF.

The J gene is TRBJ2-5, the V gene TRBV5-6; perhaps TRBD1 as D (6 bases). The CDR3 has 15 residues. Deletions cut 0 bases from V and 5 bases from J, with 14 bases between. Germline V gene sequence: CDR1 SGHDT, CDR2 YYEEEE. DNA of the CDR3: TGTGCCAGCAGCTTGGCACCGGGACAAAGGGAGACCCAGTACTTC. The encoded protein is CASSLAPGQRETQYF.

V gene TRBV28 combines with J gene TRBJ1-1, with D hard to call. Between the trimmed V and J ends, which lost 7 bases and 2 bases, there was a span of 5 bases. The length of the CDR3 is 11 residues. Germline V gives CDR1 MDHEN, CDR2 SYDVKM. DNA for the CDR3: TGTGCCAGCAACTCAAACACTGAAGCTTTCTTT. This codes for CASNSNTEAFF.

V usage is TRBV3-1 (or the pseudogene TRBV3-2) and J usage is TRBJ2-7; D is ambiguous. The V end was cut by 3 bases, the J end by 2 bases, with 2 bases between. This CDR3 is built from 11 residues. Looked up from germline, CDR1 is LGHDT and CDR2 is YNNKEL (reference sequence). The CDR3 sequence: CASSQAYEQYF. In DNA, the CDR3 is TGTGCCAGCAGCCAGGCCTACGAGCAGTACTTC.

The gene calls are TRBV2 and TRBJ1-2; tentatively, D is TRBD1 (6 bases). Trimming stripped 1 base from V and 7 bases from J, with 19 bases between. The CDR3 is made up of 16 amino acids. Per the germline V gene, CDR1 is SNHLY and CDR2 is FYNNEI. The CDR3 loop is CASSEVDSPRVGGYTF. The CDR3 DNA reads TGTGCCAGCAGTGAAGTGGACAGCCCGAGGGTAGGTGGCTACACCTTC.

V gene TRBV12-3 or TRBV12-4 combines with J gene TRBJ1-3; D not certain. The V end was cut by 6 bases, the J end by 4 bases, with 10 bases between. The CDR3 loop spans 13 amino acids. The CDR3 DNA reads as TGTGCCAGCAGCACCCTTATCGGAAACACCATATATTTT. Translated: CASSTLIGNTIYF.

The chain has TRBV9 and TRBJ1-1; TRBD1 might be the D (6 bases). This CDR3 is 14 amino acids long. V gave up 4 bases and J gave up 10 bases, with 20 bases separating them. Germline V gives CDR1 SGDLS, CDR2 YYNGEE. The CDR3 DNA sequence: TGTGCCAGCAGCCCGGGAGGGGGGACCGAGGGAGCTTTCTTT. This gives the protein CASSPGGGTEGAFF.

This rearrangement joins TRBV7-9 to TRBJ1-1; possible D gene TRBD1, 5 bases. The CDR3 is 15 residues long. V was cut by 1 base and J by 4 bases, with 13 bases left in between. Per germline, CDR1 SEHNR and CDR2 FQNEAQ (reference sequence). The CDR3 sequence: CASSLDPQGGTEAFF. For the CDR3, the DNA is TGTGCCAGCAGCTTAGATCCTCAGGGAGGCACTGAAGCTTTCTTT.

The chain combines TRBV2 with TRBJ1-2, with D maybe TRBD1 (6 bases). The CDR3 extends over 13 amino acids. Germline V lookup: CDR1 SNHLY, CDR2 FYNNEI. With 5 bases removed from V and 6 bases from J, the gap between germline ends came to 13 bases. CDR3 residues: CASSLDRLNGYTF. The DNA for the CDR3 is TGTGCCAGCAGTTTAGACAGGTTGAATGGCTACACCTTC.

The chain is built from TRBV7-2 and TRBJ1-1; a weak D match, TRBD1 (5 bases). V lost 3 bases and J lost 0, with 8 bases in between. CDR3 length: 14 amino acids. CDR1 is SGHTA, CDR2 FQGNSA, per germline. CDR3 protein: CASSLVGVNTEAFF. Written as DNA, the CDR3 is TGTGCCAGCAGCTTGGTGGGGGTGAACACTGAAGCTTTCTTT.

This clone was found once. The chain carries TRBV2 and TRBJ1-6; 8 nucleotides line up with TRBD1. This CDR3 contains 14 residues. CDR1 and CDR2 (germline): SNHLY, FYNNEI. V lost 5 bases to trimming and J lost 10 bases; unmatched junction nucleotides: 7. CDR3 nucleotides: TGTGCCAGCAGTTCAGGGGGCTACAACTCACCCCTCCACTTT. Translation gives CASSSGGYNSPLHF. The full variable domain, with the rest looked up from reference TRBV2 and TRBJ1-6, is EPEVTQTPSHQVTQMGQEVILRCVPISNHLYFYWYRQILGQKVEFLVSFYNNEISEKSEIFDDQFSVERPDGSNFTLKIRSTKLEDSAMYFCASSSGGYNSPLHFGNGTRLTVT.

The chain couples TRBV30 to TRBJ1-5, with D hard to call. CDR1 is GTSNPN, CDR2 SVGIG, per germline (reference sequence). Deletions cut 0 bases from V and 1 base from J, with 4 bases between. This CDR3 is 13 amino acids long. The CDR3 is CAWSVTSNQPQHF. In DNA, the CDR3 is TGTGCCTGGAGTGTAACCAGCAATCAGCCCCAGCATTTT.